Each of the 18 T cell receptor beta chains below was sequenced from the same sample in a study of cytomegalovirus exposure and HLA in healthy donors. 60 Vbeta and 13 Jbeta primers were used in PCR. The assay was immunoSEQ multiplex PCR, and TCRdb's table has in-frame clones only and misses some. The top ten hold 0.7% to 0.95% of the sample, which has around 170,000 clones, 82% seen once. Source material: PBMCs. The receptors stem from a woman aged 18-30 years in good health and CMV-seronegative.

This clone occurred a few times. V and J are TRBV27 and TRBJ1-4; D ambiguous. V was cut by 5 bases and J by 8 bases, with 15 bases left in between. The CDR3 consists of 14 residues. CDR1 MNHEY and CDR2 SMNVEV come from the germline V gene (reference sequence). Here the CDR3 DNA reads TGTGCCAGCAGTAAAACAGTACGTCTGGAAAAACTGTTTTTT. Its translation is CASSKTVRLEKLFF.

The chain carries TRBV5-1 and TRBJ2-1; 11 bases are a match to TRBD2. The CDR3 loop spans 14 amino acids. The V and J ends lost 0 bases and 12 bases, in that order; junction bases with no gene match: 5. Germline V lookup: CDR1 SGHRS, CDR2 YFSETQ. The CDR3 spells CASSLALAGALQFF. Here the CDR3 DNA reads TGCGCCAGCAGCTTGGCACTAGCGGGGGCCCTGCAGTTCTTC.

The V gene is TRBV27, the J gene TRBJ1-1, with D perhaps TRBD1 (5 bases). The CDR3 runs to 13 residues. Germline V gene sequence: CDR1 MNHEY, CDR2 SMNVEV (reference sequence). V was cut by 2 bases and J by 11 bases, with 15 bases left in between. The CDR3 loop is CASSLVGTGGAFF. The CDR3 DNA is TGTGCCAGCAGTTTAGTAGGGACGGGGGGTGCTTTCTTT.

V and J are TRBV7-6 and TRBJ2-7; D might be TRBD1 (6 bases). V lost 1 base and J lost 1, with 8 bases in between. CDR1 is SGHVS, CDR2 FNYEAQ, per germline. The CDR3 runs 14 residues. CDR3 coding DNA: TGTGCCAGCAGCTTAGGGGGGCGATCCTACGAGCAGTACTTC. The encoded protein is CASSLGGRSYEQYF.

CDR3 sequence reads: CASSDRGVGRGGNTIYF. The CDR3 coding sequence is TGCGCCAGCAGTGACAGGGGGGTCGGTCGAGGAGGAAACACCATATATTTT. This chain connects TRBV10-1 to TRBJ1-3, with 7 bases matching TRBD1. This CDR3 spans 17 amino acids. V shed 3 bases and J 4 bases; nucleotides not matched to a gene: 12. CDR1 is WNHNN, CDR2 SYGVQD, per germline (reference sequence).

This chain uses TRBV19 with TRBJ2-2; a weak D match, TRBD2 (5 bases). This CDR3 spans 15 amino acids. V lost 2 bases to trimming and J lost 6 bases, with 13 bases between them. Germline-derived CDR1 and CDR2 are LNHDA and SQIVND (reference sequence). In nucleotides, the CDR3 is TGTGCCAGTAGTATACGCTCTAGCTTCCCCGGGGAGCTGTTTTTT. The encoded protein is CASSIRSSFPGELFF.

In DNA, the CDR3 is TGTGCCAGCAAGGGTGGGGGGGATTATTGGGAGTACTTC. This codes for CASKGGGDYWEYF. The V gene is TRBV27, the J gene TRBJ2-7, with TRBD2 matching 7 bases. CDR1 and CDR2 (germline): MNHEY, SMNVEV (reference sequence). CDR3 length: 13 residues. Trimming cost V 7 bases and J 11 bases; bases outside gene matches: 14.

This clone was seen only a few times. V gene TRBV7-6 combines with J gene TRBJ1-1; D is undetermined. Per the germline V gene, CDR1 is SGHVS and CDR2 is FNYEAQ. This CDR3 region has 13 residues. The ends were cut back, 2 bases at V and 5 bases at J, with 9 bases in the middle. In DNA form, the CDR3 reads TGTGCCAGCAGCTTATCGAGCGGAACTGAAGCTTTCTTT. Translating gives CASSLSSGTEAFF. Based on the CDR3 plus reference TRBV7-6 and TRBJ1-1, the full variable domain is GAGVSQSPRYKVTKRGQDVALRCDPISGHVSLYWYRQALGQGPEFLTYFNYEAQQDKSGLPNDRFSAERPEGSISTLTIQRTEQRDSAMYRCASSLSSGTEAFFGQGTRLTVV.

J is TRBJ2-7 and V is TRBV10-3; D is possibly TRBD1 (5 bases). CDR3 length: 13 residues. Trimming stripped 10 bases from V and 0 bases from J, with 13 bases between. Germline CDR1 and CDR2: ENHRY and SYGVKD. The CDR3 nucleotides read TGTGCCACTGCCTCCGACAGCTCCTACGAGCAGTACTTC. Amino acid sequence: CATASDSSYEQYF.

The chain is built from TRBV12-5 and TRBJ2-5; 7 bases align to TRBD2. V dropped 3 bases and J dropped 3; count of bases not matched to a gene: 16. The germline V gene encodes CDR1 LGHNT and CDR2 FRNRAP. There are 18 residues in the CDR3. CDR3 protein: CASGFLAGAGVGKETQYF. DNA of the CDR3: TGTGCTAGTGGTTTTTTGGCGGGAGCAGGAGTTGGTAAAGAGACCCAGTACTTC. The variable domain in full, with the rest retrieved from reference TRBV12-5 and TRBJ2-5, is DARVTQTPRHKVTEMGQEVTMRCQPILGHNTVFWYRQTMMQGLELLAYFRNRAPLDDSGMPKDRFSAEMPDATLATLKIQPSEPRDSAVYFCASGFLAGAGVGKETQYFGPGTRLLVL.

This clone was seen only once. The genes are TRBV6-5 and TRBJ2-1, with a weak D call TRBD1 (6 bases). The CDR3 has 16 residues. Trimming removed 0 bases at V and 4 bases at J, with 13 bases between. Germline V lookup: CDR1 MNHEY, CDR2 SVGAGI. The CDR3 spells CASSYSGGAGYNEQFF. CDR3 nucleotide sequence: TGTGCCAGCAGTTACTCTGGGGGCGCAGGATACAATGAGCAGTTCTTC.

The chain links TRBV5-1 to TRBJ1-1, with D possibly TRBD1 on 5 matching bases. Deletions cut 3 bases from V and 1 base from J, with 10 bases between. The CDR3 covers 14 residues. Germline CDR1 is SGHRS and CDR2 is YFSETQ. The CDR3 bases are TGCGCCAGCAGCTGGATGGGGGGGAACACTGAAGCTTTCTTT. This translates into CASSWMGGNTEAFF.

The chain links TRBV2 to TRBJ1-5; 10 bases match TRBD1. The CDR3 consists of 13 residues. Trimming at V came to 7 bases and at J to 5 bases, leaving 2 bases not matched to a gene. Germline V gene data show CDR1 as SNHLY and CDR2 as FYNNEI. The CDR3 protein is CASNGQGDQPQHF. DNA for the CDR3: TGTGCCAGCAATGGACAGGGGGATCAGCCCCAGCATTTT.

The gene calls are TRBV19 and TRBJ2-4; D may be TRBD2 (5 bases). Trimming pared 3 bases from V and 7 bases from J, leaving 13 bases between. The CDR3 contains 14 residues. Germline CDR1 is LNHDA and CDR2 is SQIVND (reference sequence). The DNA for the CDR3 is TGTGCCAGTAGTATTAGGGCCGGCGGGAACATTCAGTACTTC. The encoded protein is CASSIRAGGNIQYF.

This clone appeared a single time. The V call is TRBV7-9, the J call TRBJ2-3; tentatively, D is TRBD2 (7 bases). The V end was cut by 3 bases, the J end by 1 base, with 11 bases between. Germline values: CDR1 SEHNR, CDR2 FQNEAQ (reference sequence). The CDR3 runs to 15 residues. CDR3 sequence: CASSLGGAGTDTQYF. The CDR3 DNA is TGTGCCAGCAGCTTGGGGGGGGCGGGCACAGATACGCAGTATTTT.

The V gene is TRBV5-4, the J gene TRBJ1-1, with D unresolved. The germline CDR1 and CDR2 sequences are SGHNT and YYREEE (reference sequence). V shed 1 base and J shed 0 bases, with 7 bases lying between them. The CDR3 loop spans 14 amino acids. CDR3: CASSLTVMNTEAFF. The CDR3 DNA reads as TGTGCCAGCAGCTTGACAGTGATGAACACTGAAGCTTTCTTT.

This clone was counted a single time. The chain recombines TRBV7-2 with TRBJ2-3, with 7 bases fitting TRBD2. The germline CDR1 and CDR2 sequences are SGHTA and FQGNSA. The length of the CDR3 is 16 residues. Trimming cost V 6 bases and J 5 bases; bases outside gene matches: 14. The CDR3 spells CASSLGRVAGEDTQYF. The CDR3 nucleotides read TGTGCCAGCAGTCTAGGGAGGGTGGCGGGAGAAGATACGCAGTATTTT.

This clone was counted a single time. The V and J genes are TRBV9 and TRBJ2-1; TRBD2 matches at 8 bases. After removal of 6 bases from V and 9 bases from J, the junction contained 11 bases not matched to a gene. The CDR3 has 14 residues. Germline V gives CDR1 SGDLS, CDR2 YYNGEE. Here the CDR3 reads CASTGGEGLGEQFF. DNA for the CDR3: TGTGCCAGCACGGGAGGGGAGGGGTTAGGTGAGCAGTTCTTC.